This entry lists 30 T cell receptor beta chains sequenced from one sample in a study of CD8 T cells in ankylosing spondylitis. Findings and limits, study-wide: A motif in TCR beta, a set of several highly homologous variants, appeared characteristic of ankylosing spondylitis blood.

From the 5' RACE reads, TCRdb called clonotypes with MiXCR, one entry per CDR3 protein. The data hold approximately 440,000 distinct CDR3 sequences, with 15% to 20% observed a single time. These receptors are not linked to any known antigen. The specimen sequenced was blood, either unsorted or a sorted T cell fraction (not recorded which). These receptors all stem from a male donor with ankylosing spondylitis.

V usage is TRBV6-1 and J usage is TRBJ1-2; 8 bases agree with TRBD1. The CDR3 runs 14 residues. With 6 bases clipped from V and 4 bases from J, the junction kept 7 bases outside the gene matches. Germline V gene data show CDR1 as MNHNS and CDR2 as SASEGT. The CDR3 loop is CASSTGQVIYGYTF. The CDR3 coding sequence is TGTGCCAGCAGCACGGGACAGGTCATCTATGGCTACACCTTC.

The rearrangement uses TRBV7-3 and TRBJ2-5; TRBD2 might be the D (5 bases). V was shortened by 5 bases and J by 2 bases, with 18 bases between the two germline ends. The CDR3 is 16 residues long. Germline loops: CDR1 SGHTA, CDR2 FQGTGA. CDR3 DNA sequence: TGTGCCAGCAGCCCCGGGTATGGCGGGCGACAAGAGACCCAGTACTTC. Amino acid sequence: CASSPGYGGRQETQYF.

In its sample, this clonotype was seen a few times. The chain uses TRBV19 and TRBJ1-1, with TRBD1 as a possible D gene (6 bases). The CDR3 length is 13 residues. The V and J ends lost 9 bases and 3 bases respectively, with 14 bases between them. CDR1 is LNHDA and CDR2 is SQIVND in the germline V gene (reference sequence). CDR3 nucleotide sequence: TGTGCCAGCTGCTGGGAGGGGGACACTGAAGCTTTCTTT. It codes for CASCWEGDTEAFF.

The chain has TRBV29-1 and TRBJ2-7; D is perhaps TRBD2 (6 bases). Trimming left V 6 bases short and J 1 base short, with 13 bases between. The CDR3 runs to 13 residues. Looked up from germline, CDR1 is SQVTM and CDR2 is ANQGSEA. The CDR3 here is CSVRNGGSYEQYF. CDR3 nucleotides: TGCAGCGTCCGCAACGGAGGGTCCTACGAGCAGTACTTC.

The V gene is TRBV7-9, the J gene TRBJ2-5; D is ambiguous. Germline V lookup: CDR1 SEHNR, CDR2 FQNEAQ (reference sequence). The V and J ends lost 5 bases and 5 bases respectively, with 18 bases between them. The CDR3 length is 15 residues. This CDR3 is CASSPSGKSSETQYF. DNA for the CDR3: TGTGCCAGCAGCCCTTCTGGGAAGTCCTCGGAGACCCAGTACTTC.

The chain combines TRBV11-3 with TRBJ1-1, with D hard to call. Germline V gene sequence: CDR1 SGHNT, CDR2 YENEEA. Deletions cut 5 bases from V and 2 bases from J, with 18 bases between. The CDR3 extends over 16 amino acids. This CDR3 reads CASSPLPPLGNTEAFF. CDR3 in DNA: TGTGCCAGCAGCCCGCTACCCCCGTTAGGAAACACTGAAGCTTTCTTT.

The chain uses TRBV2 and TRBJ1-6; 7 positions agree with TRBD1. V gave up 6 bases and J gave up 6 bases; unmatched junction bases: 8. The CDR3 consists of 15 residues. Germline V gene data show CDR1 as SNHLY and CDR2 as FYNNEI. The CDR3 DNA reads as TGTGCCAGCAGGAAAGACAGGGAGGCTAATTCACCCCTCCACTTT. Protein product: CASRKDREANSPLHF.

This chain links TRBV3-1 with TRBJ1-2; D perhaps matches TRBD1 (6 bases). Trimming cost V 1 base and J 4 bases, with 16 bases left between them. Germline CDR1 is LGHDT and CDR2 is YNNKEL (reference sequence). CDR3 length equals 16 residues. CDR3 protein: CASSQGGASSLYGYTF. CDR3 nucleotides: TGTGCCAGCAGCCAAGGGGGGGCCTCGTCCCTCTATGGCTACACCTTC.

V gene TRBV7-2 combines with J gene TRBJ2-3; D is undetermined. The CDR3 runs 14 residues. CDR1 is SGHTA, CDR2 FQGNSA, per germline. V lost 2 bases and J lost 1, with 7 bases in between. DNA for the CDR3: TGTGCCAGCAGCTTACAAACGGGCACAGATACGCAGTATTTT. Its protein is CASSLQTGTDTQYF.

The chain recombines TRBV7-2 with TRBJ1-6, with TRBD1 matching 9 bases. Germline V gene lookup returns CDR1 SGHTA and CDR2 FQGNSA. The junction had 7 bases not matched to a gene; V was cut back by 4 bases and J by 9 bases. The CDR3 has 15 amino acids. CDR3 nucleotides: TGTGCCAGCAGCTCCGGACAGGGGACAAGTTCACCCCTCCACTTT. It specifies CASSSGQGTSSPLHF.

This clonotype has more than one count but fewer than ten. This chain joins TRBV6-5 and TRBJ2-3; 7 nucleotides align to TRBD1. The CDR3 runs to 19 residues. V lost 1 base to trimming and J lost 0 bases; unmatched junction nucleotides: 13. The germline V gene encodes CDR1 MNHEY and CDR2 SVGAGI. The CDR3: CASSYLGQIRASSTDTQYF. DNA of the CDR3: TGTGCCAGCAGTTACTTGGGACAGATTAGGGCTTCTAGCACAGATACGCAGTATTTT.

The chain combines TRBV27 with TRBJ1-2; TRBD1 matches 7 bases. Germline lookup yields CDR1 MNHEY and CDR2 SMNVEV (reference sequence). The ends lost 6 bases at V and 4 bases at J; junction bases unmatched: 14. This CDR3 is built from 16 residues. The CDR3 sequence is CASRRALLGGSYGYTF. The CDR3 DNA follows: TGTGCCAGCAGGCGGGCATTGTTAGGGGGCAGCTATGGCTACACCTTC.

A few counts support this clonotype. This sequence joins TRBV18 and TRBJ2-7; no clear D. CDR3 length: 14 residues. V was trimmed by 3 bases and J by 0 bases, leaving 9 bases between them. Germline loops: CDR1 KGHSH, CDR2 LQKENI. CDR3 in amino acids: CASSPSSNSYEQYF. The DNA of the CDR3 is TGTGCCAGCTCACCCAGTTCGAACTCCTACGAGCAGTACTTC.

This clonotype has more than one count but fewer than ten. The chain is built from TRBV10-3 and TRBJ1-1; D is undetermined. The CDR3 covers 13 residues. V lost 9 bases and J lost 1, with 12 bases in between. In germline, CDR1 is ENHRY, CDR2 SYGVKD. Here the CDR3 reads CAMLKDGNTEAFF. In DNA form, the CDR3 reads TGTGCCATGCTAAAAGACGGGAACACTGAAGCTTTCTTT.

The CDR3 region is CSAFGGYSGNTIYF. The CDR3 region has the DNA TGCAGTGCTTTCGGGGGATACTCTGGAAACACCATATATTTT. The chain uses TRBV20-1 and TRBJ1-3; possible D gene TRBD1, 5 bases. Germline V gives CDR1 DFQATT, CDR2 SNEGSKA (reference sequence). V was pared by 5 bases and J by 0 bases, with 11 bases between. The CDR3 is 14 residues long.

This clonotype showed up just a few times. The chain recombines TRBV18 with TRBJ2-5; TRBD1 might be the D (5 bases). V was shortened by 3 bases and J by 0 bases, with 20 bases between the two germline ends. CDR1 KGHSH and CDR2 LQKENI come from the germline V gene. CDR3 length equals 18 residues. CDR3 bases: TGTGCCAGCTCACCTAACCGGACACTGACTCGCGACCAAGAGACCCAGTACTTC. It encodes CASSPNRTLTRDQETQYF.

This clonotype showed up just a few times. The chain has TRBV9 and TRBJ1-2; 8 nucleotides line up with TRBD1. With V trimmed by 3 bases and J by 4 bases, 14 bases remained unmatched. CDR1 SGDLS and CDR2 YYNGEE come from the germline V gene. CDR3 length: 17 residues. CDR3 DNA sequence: TGTGCCAGCAGCGGAGATCTAGGGGACAGGCCTCTCTATGGCTACACCTTC. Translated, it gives CASSGDLGDRPLYGYTF. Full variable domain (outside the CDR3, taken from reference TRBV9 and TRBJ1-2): DSGVTQTPKHLITATGQRVTLRCSPRSGDLSVYWYQQSLDQGLQFLIQYYNGEERAKGNILERFSAQQFPDLHSELNLSSLELGDSALYFCASSGDLGDRPLYGYTFGSGTRLTVV.

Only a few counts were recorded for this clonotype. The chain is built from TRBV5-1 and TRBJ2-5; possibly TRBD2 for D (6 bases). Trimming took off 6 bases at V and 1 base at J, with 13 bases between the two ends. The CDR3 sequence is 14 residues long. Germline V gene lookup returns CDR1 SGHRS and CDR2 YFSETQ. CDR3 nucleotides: TGCGCCAGCACCACCTCCGGGGGCCAAGAGACCCAGTACTTC. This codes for CASTTSGGQETQYF.

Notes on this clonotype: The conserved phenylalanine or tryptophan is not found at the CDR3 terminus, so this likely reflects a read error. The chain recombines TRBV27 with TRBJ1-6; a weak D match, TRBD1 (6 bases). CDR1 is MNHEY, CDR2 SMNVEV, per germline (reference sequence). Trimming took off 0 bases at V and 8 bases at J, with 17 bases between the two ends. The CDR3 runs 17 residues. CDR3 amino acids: CASSLSGVGTRDSPLHS. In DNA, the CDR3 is TGTGCCAGCAGTTTATCTGGGGTTGGGACACGGGATTCACCCCTCCACTCT.

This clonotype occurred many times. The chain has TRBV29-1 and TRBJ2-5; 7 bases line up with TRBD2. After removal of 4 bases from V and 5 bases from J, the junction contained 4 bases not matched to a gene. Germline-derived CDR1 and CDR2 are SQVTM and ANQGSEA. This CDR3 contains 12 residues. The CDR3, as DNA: TGCAGCGTTGGGGGGGGTCAGGAGACCCAGTACTTC. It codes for CSVGGGQETQYF.

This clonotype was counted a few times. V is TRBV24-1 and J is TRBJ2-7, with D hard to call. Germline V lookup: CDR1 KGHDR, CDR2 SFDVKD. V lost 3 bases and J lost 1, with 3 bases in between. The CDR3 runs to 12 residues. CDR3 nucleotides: TGTGCCACCAGTGATCTGTCCTACGAGCAGTACTTC. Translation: CATSDLSYEQYF.

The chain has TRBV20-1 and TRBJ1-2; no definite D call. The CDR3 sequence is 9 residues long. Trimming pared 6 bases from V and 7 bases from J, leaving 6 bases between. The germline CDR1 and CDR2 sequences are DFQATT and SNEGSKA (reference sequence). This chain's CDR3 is CSARLGYTF. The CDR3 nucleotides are TGCAGTGCGCGACTTGGCTACACCTTC.

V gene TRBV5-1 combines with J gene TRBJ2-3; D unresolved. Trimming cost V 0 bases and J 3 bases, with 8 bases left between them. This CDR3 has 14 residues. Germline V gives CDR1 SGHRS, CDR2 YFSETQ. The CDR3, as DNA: TGCGCCAGCAGCTTGGGGACGGTTACAGATACGCAGTATTTT. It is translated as CASSLGTVTDTQYF.

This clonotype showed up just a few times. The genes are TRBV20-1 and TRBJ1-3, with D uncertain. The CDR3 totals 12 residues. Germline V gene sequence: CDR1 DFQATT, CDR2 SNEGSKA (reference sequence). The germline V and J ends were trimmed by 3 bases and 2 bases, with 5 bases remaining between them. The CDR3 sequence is CSARVAGNTIYF. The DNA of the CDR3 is TGCAGTGCTAGGGTGGCTGGAAACACCATATATTTT.

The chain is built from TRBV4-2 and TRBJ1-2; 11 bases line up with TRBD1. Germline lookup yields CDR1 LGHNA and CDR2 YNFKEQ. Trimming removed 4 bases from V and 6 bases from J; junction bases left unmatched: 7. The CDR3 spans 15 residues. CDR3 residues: CASSPRGGQGDGYTF. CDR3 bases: TGTGCCAGCAGCCCAAGGGGGGGACAGGGGGATGGCTACACCTTC.

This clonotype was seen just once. CDR3 sequence: CAISESIIGGLEQFF. The CDR3, as DNA: TGTGCCATCAGTGAGTCGATAATTGGCGGGCTTGAGCAGTTCTTC. This chain links TRBV10-3 with TRBJ2-1; possible D gene TRBD2, 5 bases. Germline-derived CDR1 and CDR2 are ENHRY and SYGVKD. There are 15 residues in the CDR3. The V end was cut by 0 bases, the J end by 9 bases, with 15 bases between.

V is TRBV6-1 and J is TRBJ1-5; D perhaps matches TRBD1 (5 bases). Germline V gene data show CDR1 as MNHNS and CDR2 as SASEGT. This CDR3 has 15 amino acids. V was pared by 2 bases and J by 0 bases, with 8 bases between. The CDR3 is CASSEPGISNQPQHF. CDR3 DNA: TGTGCCAGCAGTGAACCAGGGATTAGCAATCAGCCCCAGCATTTT.

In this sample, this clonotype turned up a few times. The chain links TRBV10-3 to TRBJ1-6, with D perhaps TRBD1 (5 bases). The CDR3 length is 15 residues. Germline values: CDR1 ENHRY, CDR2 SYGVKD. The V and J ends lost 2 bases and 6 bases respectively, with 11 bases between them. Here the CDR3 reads CAISEGRGSNSPLHF. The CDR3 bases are TGTGCCATCAGTGAGGGAAGGGGCTCTAATTCACCCCTCCACTTT.

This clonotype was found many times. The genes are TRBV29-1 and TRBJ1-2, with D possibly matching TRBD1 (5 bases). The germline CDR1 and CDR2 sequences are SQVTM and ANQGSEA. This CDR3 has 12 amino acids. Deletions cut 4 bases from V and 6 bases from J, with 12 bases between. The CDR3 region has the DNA TGCAGCGTTGTCGGGGGTGACGATGGCTACACCTTC. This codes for CSVVGGDDGYTF.

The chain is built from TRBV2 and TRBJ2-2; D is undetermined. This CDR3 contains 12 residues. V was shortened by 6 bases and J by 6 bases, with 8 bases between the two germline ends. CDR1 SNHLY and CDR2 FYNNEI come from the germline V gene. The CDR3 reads CASRSWPGELFF. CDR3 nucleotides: TGTGCCAGCAGGTCTTGGCCCGGGGAGCTGTTTTTT.